Listed below are T cell receptor beta chains from one sample, sequenced in a study of CD8 T cells in Susac syndrome. TCRdb recomputed calls from the immunoSEQ multiplex PCR reads with MiXCR, one row per CDR3 protein. The sample yields 110,000 or so distinct CDR3 sequences, just under 95% seen once. Sequencing used CD4+ T cells from PBMCs. The receptors were gathered from a human donor with multiple sclerosis. CDR3s include the opening cysteine and the closing phenylalanine or tryptophan. D genes are given only for firm matches. Some rows have no size entry. The others give once, few or many, or a class for an expanded clone.

D	V	J	size	CDR3	DNA
.	TRBV7-2	TRBJ2-1	.	CASSLVTRDEQFF	TGTGCCAGCAGCTTAGTGACCAGGGATGAGCAGTTCTTC
.	TRBV12-5	TRBJ2-1	.	CASGLGTAGLQLGNEQFF	TGTGCTAGTGGTTTGGGGACAGCGGGTCTCCAACTAGGGAATGAGCAGTTCTTC
.	TRBV2	TRBJ1-2	.	CASSEQYGYTF	TGTGCCAGCAGTGAACAATATGGCTACACCTTC
.	TRBV20-1	TRBJ1-2	.	CSAHDGTPNSDGYTF	TGCAGTGCTCACGATGGGACACCTAATTCGGACGGCTACACCTTC
.	TRBV5-6	TRBJ2-4	.	CASSPTGRGGIQYF	TGTGCCAGCAGCCCGACCGGGCGAGGGGGCATTCAGTACTTC
.	TRBV7-2	TRBJ2-1	.	CASSMLNEQFF	TGTGCCAGCAGCATGCTCAATGAGCAGTTCTTC
.	TRBV5-1	TRBJ1-4	.	CASSPGSGPPGEKLFF	TGCGCCAGCAGCCCGGGATCGGGACCGCCAGGTGAAAAACTGTTTTTT
TRBD1	TRBV2	TRBJ1-5	.	CASSETGGQPQHF	TGTGCCAGCAGTGAGACAGGGGGCCAGCCCCAGCATTTT
.	TRBV28	TRBJ2-1	.	CASVGQNNYNEQFF	TGTGCCAGCGTTGGGCAGAATAACTACAATGAGCAGTTCTTC
.	TRBV7-2	TRBJ2-7	.	CASSLASMQQYF	TGTGCCAGCAGCTTAGCCAGTATGCAGCAGTACTTC
.	TRBV12-3/TRBV12-4	TRBJ2-2	.	CASSFWGGPGVPGELFF	TGTGCCAGCAGTTTTTGGGGGGGCCCTGGGGTTCCCGGGGAGCTGTTTTTT
.	TRBV5-4	TRBJ2-1	.	CASSLAWAGKYNEQFF	TGTGCCAGCAGCTTGGCTTGGGCAGGGAAGTACAATGAGCAGTTCTTC
.	TRBV15	TRBJ2-7	once	CATSRDENEQYF	TGTGCCACCAGCAGAGATGAGAACGAGCAGTACTTC
TRBD1	TRBV6-5	TRBJ1-3	.	CASTRQGQAGNTIYF	TGTGCCAGCACCCGACAGGGGCAGGCGGGAAACACCATATATTTT
.	TRBV4-1	TRBJ1-5	.	CASSQQGSTNQPQHF	TGCGCCAGCAGCCAACAGGGGTCCACGAATCAGCCCCAGCATTTT
.	TRBV5-1	TRBJ1-1	.	CASRPQGQNTEAFF	TGCGCCAGCAGGCCCCAGGGACAGAACACTGAAGCTTTCTTT
.	TRBV27	TRBJ2-1	.	CASSRKPSSYNEQFF	TGTGCCAGCAGTCGTAAACCGAGCTCCTACAATGAGCAGTTCTTC
TRBD2	TRBV7-9	TRBJ2-5	.	CASSPSGGITETQYF	TGTGCCAGCAGCCCCAGCGGGGGGATTACAGAGACCCAGTACTTC
.	TRBV2	TRBJ1-3	.	CASSVQGRNTIYF	TGTGCCAGCAGTGTACAGGGTAGAAACACCATATATTTT
.	TRBV18	TRBJ1-3	once	CASSPYPAGQQAGNTIYF	TGTGCCAGCTCACCATACCCGGCAGGTCAACAGGCTGGAAACACCATATATTTT
.	TRBV14	TRBJ2-2	.	CASSHLGRGNTGELFF	TGTGCCAGCAGCCACCTCGGACGGGGTAACACCGGGGAGCTGTTTTTT
TRBD2	TRBV11-2	TRBJ2-1	few	CASSNQRGKHNEQFF	TGTGCCAGCAGCAATCAGCGGGGTAAACACAATGAGCAGTTCTTC
TRBD1	TRBV24-1	TRBJ2-1	few	CATSDAGGNPYNEQFF	TGTGCCACCAGTGATGCAGGGGGAAACCCATACAATGAGCAGTTCTTC
.	TRBV2	TRBJ1-2	.	CASSAQGGGYTF	TGTGCCAGCAGTGCACAGGGAGGTGGCTACACCTTC
TRBD2	TRBV20-1	TRBJ2-3	.	CSARGTRVPGDTQYF	TGCAGTGCTAGGGGGACTAGGGTTCCCGGAGATACGCAGTATTTT
TRBD1	TRBV30	TRBJ1-2	.	CAWATGDGGSYTF	TGTGCCTGGGCCACAGGGGACGGCGGGAGCTACACCTTC
.	TRBV16	TRBJ1-1	.	CASSRRGAEAFF	TGTGCCAGCAGCCGCCGGGGCGCTGAAGCTTTCTTT
.	TRBV9	TRBJ1-3	.	CASSVAPAPGNTIYF	TGTGCCAGCAGCGTAGCGCCGGCCCCTGGAAACACCATATATTTT
TRBD1	TRBV20-1	TRBJ1-4	once	CSATTGGIEKLFF	TGCAGTGCTACTACAGGGGGCATTGAAAAACTGTTTTTT
.	TRBV7-9	TRBJ2-4	once	CASSSTISAIQYF	TGTGCCAGCAGCTCGACCATCTCGGCCATTCAGTACTTC